This T cell receptor beta chain was captured by sequencing in a study of OX40 agonist ivuxolimab in advanced cancers. Study background: The drug used for patients, ivuxolimab, was an agonistic anti-OX40 (CD134) antibody.

Profiled with immunoSEQ multiplex PCR; TCRdb holds only in-frame clones, not every one. This sample yields 74,000 or so clones, of which about 92% are seen a single time; around 15% belongs to the top ten. Sequenced here: CD4+ or CD8+ T cells sorted from blood, sampled in a trial of the OX40 agonist ivuxolimab. The sequence derives from an adult with an advanced solid tumor such as melanoma, head and neck, liver or kidney cancer.

CDR3 sequence reads: CASSWGYEQYF. The CDR3 coding sequence is TGTGCCAGCAGCTGGGGCTACGAGCAGTACTTC. The chain joins TRBV7-2 to TRBJ2-5; D gene uncertain. The assigned J gene may be wrong: the sequence end matches TRBJ2-7 better. The CDR3 extends over 11 amino acids. The V gene's germline CDR1 is SGHTA and CDR2 FQGNSA.